One and the same sample provided the 17 T cell receptor beta chains below, sequenced in a study of OX40 agonist ivuxolimab in advanced cancers. The data were produced by immunoSEQ multiplex PCR, yet TCRdb's version contains in-frame clones alone and is incomplete. The sample holds under 25,000 clones; approximately 78% are singletons and the top ten take 30%. Sequenced material: CD4+ or CD8+ T cells sorted from blood, taken in a trial of the OX40 agonist ivuxolimab. The receptor set was obtained from an adult with an advanced solid tumor such as melanoma, head and neck, liver or kidney cancer.

J is TRBJ1-2 and V is TRBV29-1; tentative D call: TRBD1 (6 bases). The germline V gene encodes CDR1 SQVTM and CDR2 ANQGSEA. The V and J ends lost 3 bases and 2 bases respectively, with 13 bases between them. This CDR3 has 14 residues. The CDR3 DNA sequence: TGCAGCGTTGACGGGACAAATTTAAACTATGGCTACACCTTC. Translated, it gives CSVDGTNLNYGYTF.

This CDR3 is CASSGGSLMNTEAFF. DNA of the CDR3: TGTGCCAGTAGTGGGGGCAGTCTCATGAACACTGAAGCTTTCTTT. This chain uses TRBV19 with TRBJ1-1; TRBD1 might be the D (6 bases). The CDR3 loop spans 15 amino acids. V lost 5 bases, J lost 0 bases, and 13 bases lay in between. Germline-derived CDR1 and CDR2 are LNHDA and SQIVND (reference sequence).

This clone was detected only once. The rearrangement joins TRBV11-1 to TRBJ2-7, with D perhaps TRBD2 (6 bases). Looked up from germline, CDR1 is SGHAT and CDR2 is FQDESV (reference sequence). Trimming left V 3 bases short and J 6 bases short, with 15 bases between. This CDR3 is built from 14 residues. For the CDR3, the DNA is TGTGCCAGCAGCTTTCGCGGGAATTCTATCGAGCAGTACTTC. This encodes CASSFRGNSIEQYF. Supplemented by reference TRBV11-1 and TRBJ2-7, the full variable domain reads EAEVAQSPRYKITEKSQAVAFWCDPISGHATLYWYRQILGQGPELLVQFQDESVVDDSQLPKDRFSAERLKGVDSTLKIQPAELGDSAMYLCASSFRGNSIEQYFGPGTRLTVT.

The chain carries TRBV5-4 and TRBJ2-5; D may be TRBD1 or TRBD2 (5 bases each). Trimming took 3 bases from V and 6 from J, leaving 12 bases between them. Per germline, CDR1 SGHNT and CDR2 YYREEE (reference sequence). The CDR3 is made up of 13 amino acids. This CDR3 is CASSWRGGQTQYF. The CDR3 DNA follows: TGTGCCAGCAGCTGGCGTGGGGGTCAGACCCAGTACTTC.

The chain combines TRBV11-2 with TRBJ2-7; 7 nucleotides match TRBD1. The germline gives CDR1 SGHAT, CDR2 FQNNGV. The CDR3 runs to 14 residues. With V trimmed by 1 base and J by 3 bases, 3 bases remained unmatched. DNA for the CDR3: TGTGCCAGCAGCTTAGGTAACAGGGGCTACGAGCAGTACTTC. The encoded protein is CASSLGNRGYEQYF.

The genes are TRBV11-2 and TRBJ2-5; 9 bases line up with TRBD2. In germline, CDR1 is SGHAT, CDR2 FQNNGV. This CDR3 has 16 residues. V was pared by 1 base and J by 5 bases, with 8 bases of the junction left unmatched. CDR3 amino acids: CASSLGASGVRETQYF. CDR3 bases: TGTGCCAGCAGCTTAGGAGCTAGCGGGGTCCGGGAGACCCAGTACTTC.

This clone was observed a single time. The V call is TRBV18, the J call TRBJ2-7; 9 positions match TRBD1. The V gene's germline CDR1 is KGHSH and CDR2 LQKENI. The junction had 10 bases not matched to a gene; V was cut back by 6 bases and J by 4 bases. This CDR3 comprises 15 residues. The CDR3 region is CASSPDRGVSYEQYF. The DNA for the CDR3 is TGTGCCAGCTCTCCGGACAGGGGAGTTAGTTACGAGCAGTACTTC.

The chain uses TRBV5-1 and TRBJ1-2; D uncertain. Germline CDR1 reads SGHRS; CDR2 reads YFSETQ. The V end was cut by 1 base, the J end by 8 bases, with 15 bases between. This CDR3 has 14 amino acids. The CDR3 DNA reads as TGCGCCAGCAGCTTGCGTTCCAGCCCAACGGGCTACACCTTC. This encodes CASSLRSSPTGYTF.

This clone came up a few times. The chain couples TRBV27 to TRBJ2-7, with 7 bases lining up with TRBD1. The V gene's germline CDR1 is MNHEY and CDR2 SMNVEV (reference sequence). V trimming: 5 bases; J trimming: 4 bases; junction bases outside the gene matches: 11. The CDR3 consists of 15 residues. The CDR3 here is CASSARQQGWYEQYF. The CDR3 DNA reads as TGTGCCAGCAGTGCGCGTCAACAGGGGTGGTACGAGCAGTACTTC.

The chain uses TRBV7-9 and TRBJ2-2; D unresolved. The CDR3 is 13 amino acids. Germline CDR1 is SEHNR and CDR2 is FQNEAQ (reference sequence). V dropped 7 bases and J dropped 7 bases, with 13 bases sitting between them. Here the CDR3 DNA reads TGTGCCAGCACCCCCGACGGGTTCGGGGAGCTGTTTTTT. It codes for CASTPDGFGELFF.

This sequence joins TRBV9 and TRBJ2-2; no firm D call. CDR3 length equals 13 residues. Trimming took off 4 bases at V and 5 bases at J, with 9 bases between the two ends. Germline CDR1 is SGDLS and CDR2 is YYNGEE. The CDR3 DNA reads as TGTGCCAGCAGCCCCCAGGAAACCGGGGAGCTGTTTTTT. As protein: CASSPQETGELFF.

The genes are TRBV27 and TRBJ1-2; 11 bases are a match to TRBD1. The V segment lost 6 bases and the J segment 3 bases; nucleotides outside the gene matches: 6. The V gene's germline CDR1 is MNHEY and CDR2 SMNVEV (reference sequence). CDR3 length: 15 residues. CDR3: CASRGQGGGYYGYTF. The CDR3 bases are TGTGCCAGCAGGGGACAGGGGGGAGGCTACTATGGCTACACCTTC.

This chain joins TRBV5-6 and TRBJ2-7; TRBD1 aligns across 9 bases. J gave up 1 base and V 3 bases, and 2 bases lay outside the gene matches. Germline CDR1 and CDR2: SGHDT and YYEEEE. The CDR3 contains 14 residues. The CDR3 DNA is TGTGCCAGCAGCTCCGGGACAGGGTCCTACGAGCAGTACTTC. Its protein is CASSSGTGSYEQYF.

This clone was picked up one time. The chain is built from TRBV6-5 and TRBJ1-1; D perhaps matches TRBD1 (5 bases). The length of the CDR3 is 13 residues. V was clipped by 4 bases and J by 2 bases, with 8 bases between them. Germline CDR1 MNHEY, CDR2 SVGAGI. CDR3 sequence: CASSFGGNTEAFF. The CDR3 nucleotides are TGTGCCAGCAGTTTCGGGGGAAACACTGAAGCTTTCTTT.

In its sample, this clone was seen a few times. This chain links TRBV14 with TRBJ1-2; 8 bases line up with TRBD1. Germline V gene lookup returns CDR1 SGHDN and CDR2 FVKESK. V lost 6 bases, J lost 4 bases, and 13 bases stayed unmatched. This CDR3 is 16 amino acids long. The chain's CDR3 is CASRRSGQGNSYGYTF. DNA of the CDR3: TGTGCCAGCAGGCGGTCCGGACAGGGAAATTCCTATGGCTACACCTTC.

J is TRBJ1-3 and V is TRBV11-2; perhaps TRBD1 as D (6 bases). This CDR3 is built from 15 residues. Trimming pared 0 bases from V and 4 bases from J, leaving 10 bases between. Germline V lookup: CDR1 SGHAT, CDR2 FQNNGV. CDR3 region: CASSLDPGQGNTIYF. As DNA, the CDR3 is TGTGCCAGCAGCTTAGATCCCGGACAGGGAAACACCATATATTTT.

This clone was found a few times. This rearrangement joins TRBV28 to TRBJ2-1; tentatively, D is TRBD1 or TRBD2 (5 bases each). The length of the CDR3 is 15 residues. The germline gives CDR1 MDHEN, CDR2 SYDVKM. V was pared by 5 bases and J by 2 bases, with 13 bases between. In nucleotides, the CDR3 is TGTGCCAGCAGTCAGGGTTCTAGCCCCTACAATGAGCAGTTCTTC. It is translated as CASSQGSSPYNEQFF.